This T cell receptor beta chain was profiled in a study of blood T cell repertoires in COVID-19 (dated by TCRdb to 2018 to 2021). With regard to the full study: Collaborator samples came from the United States, Italy and Spain and covered acute and convalescent phases of COVID-19. Samples came from the ongoing ImmuneRACE study (first 160 participants) plus 1,254 subjects from 6 global collaborators. Where available, HLA class I and class II types were taken from metadata supplied by the sample provider and were not determined by assay-based typing. The repertoires were released in a freely available public database meant as a resource for research on the immune response to SARS-CoV-2. The prospective study material was composed of cDNA or gDNA derived from T cells, B-cell-depleted T cells, or PBMCs. The sample metadata nearly always contained a de-identified subject ID, COVID-19 status, age in years and sex. The dataset comprised deeply sampled blood TCRbeta repertoires from subjects exposed to, actively infected with, or recovered from COVID-19. Study-wide conclusions, independent of this receptor: Clinical and demographic metadata were provided uncurated, with the amount varying by source and participant.

The germline V gene supplies CDR1 SGDLS and CDR2 YYNGEE. Measured from the cysteine to the phenylalanine, the CDR3 is 16 residues long. CDR3 DNA is the only sequence kept; it has 48 bases, read in frame from the first base. Trimming removed 4 bases from V and 0 bases from J; the gene matches leave 8 bases unexplained. Samples from volunteer blood donors who had recovered from COVID-19 were contributed by a second Seattle source. Collaborating institutions collected whole blood in K2EDTA tubes following their own protocols. Collaborator samples were shipped for TCRbeta analysis as frozen whole blood, isolated PBMCs, or DNA extracted from either sample type. TCRbeta CDR3 regions were amplified from genomic DNA using the immunoSEQ Assay, a bias-controlled multiplex PCR. As for the original processing: Nucleated cell counts per sample were estimated from amplification of reference gene primers within the assay. To quantify the absolute abundance of each unique TCRbeta CDR3 rearrangement, sequence reads were collapsed and filtered. Productive Simpson clonality was computed per sample as the square root of Simpson's diversity index over productive rearrangements. The immuneACCESS repertoire file appears here via TCRdb, limited to in-frame rearrangements. These files lack a portion of the clones; in checked studies, under half of the deficit traces to unresolved V genes, and the cause of the others is not known. That table gives V, J and clone size, and the DNA gave D and trimming. This sample lists 170,000 or so clones; around 89% were detected once. The ten biggest clones cover roughly 2% of the sample.

In its sample, this clone was seen a few times. No antigen is known for it. Base qualities were left out, and no much larger clone turns up one base away. This clonotype originated in a man aged 18 to 30 who had recovered from COVID-19. What was sequenced was peripheral blood. The chain is assembled from TRBV9 and TRBJ2-7; 9 junctional bases match TRBD2. The DNA sequence is as follows: TGTGCCAGCAGCCCTCAGGCGGGAGGGCCCTCCTACGAGCAGTACTTC. Its protein product is CASSPQAGGPSYEQYF.